This T cell receptor (beta chain) was captured in a study of cytomegalovirus exposure and HLA in healthy donors. Both 60 Vbeta primers and 13 Jbeta primers went into the PCR. Sequencing was performed with immunoSEQ multiplex PCR; in TCRdb, only in-frame clones are kept and a portion is missing. The sample shows about 130,000 clones, less than 85% of them seen only once. Overall study findings and caveats: It emerged from a later analysis that several of the most significant clusters appeared to be linked to common viral pathogens. Donor immune exposure was known only as CMV serostatus.

This clone has only a few counts. No antigen is known for it. From germline, CDR1 is WSHSY and CDR2 SAAADI. V lost 7 bases to trimming and J lost 0 bases, with 14 bases between them. There are 15 residues in the CDR3. When sampled, the donors appeared nominally healthy, though they likely had unrecorded immune exposures. The chain couples TRBV10-2 to TRBJ2-3; no reliable D call. Sequencing was carried out using PBMCs. This TCR derives from a man aged 18 to 30 in good health and CMV-seropositive. DNA of the CDR3: TGCGCCAGCATTGAAGACACCACTAGCACAGATACGCAGTATTTT. The encoded protein is CASIEDTTSTDTQYF.